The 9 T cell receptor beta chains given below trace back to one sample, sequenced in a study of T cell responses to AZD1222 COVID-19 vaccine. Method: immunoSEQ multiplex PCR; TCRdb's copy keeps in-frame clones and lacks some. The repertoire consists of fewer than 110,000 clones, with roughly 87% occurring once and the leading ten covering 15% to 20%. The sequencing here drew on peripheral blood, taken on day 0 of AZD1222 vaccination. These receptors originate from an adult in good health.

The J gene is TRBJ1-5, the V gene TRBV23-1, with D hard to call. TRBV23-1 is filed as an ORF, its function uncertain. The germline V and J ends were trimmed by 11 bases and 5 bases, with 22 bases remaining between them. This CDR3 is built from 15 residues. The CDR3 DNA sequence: TGCGCCCCGAGGCCCTCCGCGGGTTTCGATCAGCCCCAGCATTTT. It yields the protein CAPRPSAGFDQPQHF.

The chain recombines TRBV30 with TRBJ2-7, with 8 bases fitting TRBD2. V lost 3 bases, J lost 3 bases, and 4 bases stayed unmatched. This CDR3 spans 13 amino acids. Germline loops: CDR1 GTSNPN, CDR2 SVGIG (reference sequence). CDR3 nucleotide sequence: TGTGCCTGGAGAACTAGCGGACACTACGAGCAGTACTTC. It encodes CAWRTSGHYEQYF.

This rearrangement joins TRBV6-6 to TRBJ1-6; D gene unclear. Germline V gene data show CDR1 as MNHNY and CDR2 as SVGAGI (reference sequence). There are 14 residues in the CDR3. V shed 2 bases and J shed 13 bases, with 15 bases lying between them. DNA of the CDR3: TGTGCCAGCAGTTACCAGCCCAATGCGGTGCCCCTCCACTTT. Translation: CASSYQPNAVPLHF.

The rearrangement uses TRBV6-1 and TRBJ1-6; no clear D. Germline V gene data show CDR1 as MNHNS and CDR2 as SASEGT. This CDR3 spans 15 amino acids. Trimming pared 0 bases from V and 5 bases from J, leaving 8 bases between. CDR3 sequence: CASSEARHHNSPLHF. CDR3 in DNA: TGTGCCAGCAGTGAAGCGCGGCATCATAATTCACCCCTCCACTTT.

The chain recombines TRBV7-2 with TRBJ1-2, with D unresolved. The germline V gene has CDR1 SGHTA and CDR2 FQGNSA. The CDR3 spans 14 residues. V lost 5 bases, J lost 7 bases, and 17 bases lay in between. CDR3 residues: CASSPLGGSGGYTF. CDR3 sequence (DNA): TGTGCCAGCAGCCCCCTCGGAGGGTCTGGTGGCTACACCTTC.

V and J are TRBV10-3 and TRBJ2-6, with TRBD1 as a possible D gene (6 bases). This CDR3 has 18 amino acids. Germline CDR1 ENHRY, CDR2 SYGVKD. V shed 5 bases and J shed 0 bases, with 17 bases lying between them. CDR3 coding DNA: TGTGCCATCAGTTTTACAGGGAATATTGACTCTGGGGCCAACGTCCTGACTTTC. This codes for CAISFTGNIDSGANVLTF.

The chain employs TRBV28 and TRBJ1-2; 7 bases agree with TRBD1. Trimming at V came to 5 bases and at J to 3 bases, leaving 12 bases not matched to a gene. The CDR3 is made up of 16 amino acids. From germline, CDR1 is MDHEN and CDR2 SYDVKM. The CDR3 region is CASSDIKRGLDYGYTF. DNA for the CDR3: TGTGCCAGCAGTGATATAAAAAGGGGGCTAGACTATGGCTACACCTTC.

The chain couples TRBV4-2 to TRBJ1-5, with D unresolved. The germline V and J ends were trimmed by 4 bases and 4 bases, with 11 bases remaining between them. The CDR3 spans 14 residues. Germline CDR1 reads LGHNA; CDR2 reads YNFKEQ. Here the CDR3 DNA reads TGTGCCAGCAGCCCCTGGACCACAAATCAGCCCCAGCATTTT. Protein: CASSPWTTNQPQHF.

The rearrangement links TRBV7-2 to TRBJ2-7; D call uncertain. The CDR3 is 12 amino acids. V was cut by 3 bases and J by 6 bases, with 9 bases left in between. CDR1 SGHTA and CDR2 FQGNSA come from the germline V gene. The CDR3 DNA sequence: TGTGCCAGCAGCTTCAGGAGTCGCGAGCAGTACTTC. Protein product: CASSFRSREQYF.